This passage covers 29 T cell receptor beta chains from one sample sequenced in a study of glioma-infiltrating T cells (TCRdb year 2016). The listed sequencing device is Illumina MiSeq. The iRepertoire nested amplicon-rescue multiplex PCR (arm-PCR) platform was used to amplify TCR alpha and beta CDR3 regions from RNA. TCRdb trimmed public reads at Q25 via fastp, called clones via MiXCR and kept in-frame beta chains. Entries that share a CDR3 protein sequence are merged under the most common genes and DNA. This sample is represented by some 4,200 distinct CDR3 sequences; approximately 24% of them were singletons. Roughly 7.8% of the sample rests with the top ten. The sequencing input was glioma tissue, nonneoplastic brain tissue, or PBMCs (not recorded which). Source of these receptors: a human donor with low-grade glioma or glioblastoma, undergoing nonglioma brain surgery, or in good health (not recorded which).

This clonotype was recorded many times. The V call is TRBV5-4, the J call TRBJ2-5, with no clear D. The CDR3 covers 14 residues. Looked up from germline, CDR1 is SGHNT and CDR2 is YYREEE (reference sequence). V was trimmed by 4 bases and J by 1 base, leaving 11 bases between them. DNA of the CDR3: TGTGCCAGCAGCCCTTCCATGACCCAAGAGACCCAGTACTTC. This gives the protein CASSPSMTQETQYF.

This clonotype was recorded at least ten times. The chain couples TRBV7-3 to TRBJ2-3, with TRBD1 identical over 9 bases. The CDR3 runs to 14 residues. V shed 5 bases and J 6 bases; nucleotides not matched to a gene: 6. CDR1 is SGHTA, CDR2 FQGTGA, per germline. The CDR3 DNA reads as TGTGCCAGCAGCCTGACAGGGGGAAGGGATACGCAGTATTTT. Translation: CASSLTGGRDTQYF.

As for this clonotype: A much larger clone differs by one base, so this may be a read error. This rearrangement joins TRBV12-3 or TRBV12-4 to TRBJ2-5, with D maybe TRBD1 (6 bases). CDR3 size: 13 residues. CDR3 in amino acids: CASSLRTEEAQYF. The DNA for the CDR3 is TGTGCCAGCAGTTTACGGACAGAAGAGGCCCAGTACTTC.

This clonotype has a single count. This chain joins TRBV6-1 and TRBJ1-3; no definite D call. This CDR3 is 16 amino acids long. Germline CDR1 reads MNHNS; CDR2 reads SASEGT. V shed 8 bases and J shed 0 bases, with 17 bases lying between them. The CDR3 protein is CASAYSGKLSGNTIYF. The CDR3 DNA follows: TGTGCCAGCGCTTACTCTGGGAAGCTCTCTGGAAACACCATATATTTT.

By share, this clonotype counts as large. This rearrangement joins TRBV25-1 to TRBJ1-1; D is undetermined. V was clipped by 7 bases and J by 8 bases, with 8 bases between them. Germline V gene data show CDR1 as MGHDK and CDR2 as SYGVNS. The CDR3 consists of 10 residues. The CDR3 reads CASKNGEAFF. CDR3 in DNA: TGTGCCAGCAAAAACGGGGAAGCTTTCTTT.

This rearrangement joins TRBV7-9 to TRBJ2-3, with TRBD1 matching over 8 bases. Germline V gene lookup returns CDR1 SEHNR and CDR2 FQNEAQ (reference sequence). CDR3 length: 15 amino acids. V shed 6 bases, J shed 0 bases, and the junction held 5 bases outside the gene matches. CDR3 coding DNA: TGTGCCAGCAGACATAGGACAGGGAGCACAGATACGCAGTATTTT. Translation gives CASRHRTGSTDTQYF. The complete variable domain, with remaining parts taken from reference TRBV7-9 and TRBJ2-3, reads DTGVSQNPRHKITKRGQNVTFRCDPISEHNRLYWYRQTLGQGPEFLTYFQNEAQLEKSRLLSDRFSAERPKGSFSTLEIQRTEQGDSAMYLCASRHRTGSTDTQYFGPGTRLTVL.

By proportion, this clonotype is medium-sized. The J gene is TRBJ2-1, the V gene TRBV25-1, with 9 bases matching TRBD1. The CDR3 extends over 12 amino acids. Germline lookup yields CDR1 MGHDK and CDR2 SYGVNS. The ends lost 5 bases at V and 10 bases at J; junction bases unmatched: 3. CDR3 loop: CASSYRGPEQFF. Written as DNA, the CDR3 is TGTGCCAGCAGTTACAGGGGGCCGGAGCAGTTCTTC.

The chain has TRBV6-2 or TRBV6-3 and TRBJ1-1; weak D call: TRBD1 (5 bases). V dropped 10 bases and J dropped 5 bases, with 20 bases sitting between them. Germline CDR1 is MNHEY and CDR2 is SVGEGT. The CDR3 consists of 14 residues. CDR3 nucleotide sequence: TGTGCCACCAGGAACGGGGGGGATATTACTGAAGCTTTCTTT. It encodes CATRNGGDITEAFF.

The gene calls are TRBV18 and TRBJ2-5; D is undetermined. V was cut by 5 bases and J by 1 base, with 11 bases left in between. This CDR3 is 14 amino acids long. Germline V CDR1 and CDR2: KGHSH, LQKENI. DNA for the CDR3: TGTGCCAGCTCAAAAGAGACCGGCCAAGAGACCCAGTACTTC. This gives the protein CASSKETGQETQYF. The whole variable domain, remainder taken from reference TRBV18 and TRBJ2-5, is NAGVMQNPRHLVRRRGQEARLRCSPMKGHSHVYWYRQLPEEGLKFMVYLQKENIIDESGMPKERFSAEFPKEGPSILRIQQVVRGDSAAYFCASSKETGQETQYFGPGTRLLVL.

This clonotype is termed medium-sized (0.01 to 0.1%). This chain joins TRBV4-1 and TRBJ2-7, with TRBD1 matching over 8 bases. J was trimmed by 1 base and V by 8 bases; bases with no gene match: 4. CDR1 MGHRA and CDR2 YSYEKL come from the germline V gene. The CDR3 runs to 13 residues. CDR3 in amino acids: CASGGDRSYEQYF. CDR3 DNA sequence: TGCGCCAGCGGAGGGGACAGGTCCTACGAGCAGTACTTC.

This clonotype was recorded many times. The chain uses TRBV2 and TRBJ1-2; TRBD1 agrees at 11 bases. The junction had 5 bases not matched to a gene; V was cut back by 2 bases and J by 6 bases. The CDR3 spans 15 residues. Germline V lookup: CDR1 SNHLY, CDR2 FYNNEI. The CDR3 DNA follows: TGTGCCAGCAGTGAACCGGACAGGGGGCGAAATGGCTACACCTTC. Translated, it gives CASSEPDRGRNGYTF.

In its sample, this clonotype ranks as medium-sized. The chain joins TRBV25-1 to TRBJ1-2; D unclear. Germline loops: CDR1 MGHDK, CDR2 SYGVNS. The CDR3 runs to 12 residues. V dropped 4 bases and J dropped 8 bases, with 11 bases sitting between them. CDR3 region: CASSGPPGGYTF. CDR3 sequence (DNA): TGTGCCAGCAGTGGACCGCCCGGGGGCTACACCTTC.

This clonotype is judged medium-sized. The chain uses TRBV5-1 and TRBJ1-1, with 7 bases matching TRBD1. The length of the CDR3 is 14 residues. CDR1 is SGHRS and CDR2 is YFSETQ in the germline V gene. V was pared by 4 bases and J by 1 base, with 4 bases of the junction left unmatched. The CDR3, as DNA: TGCGCCAGCAGCATAGACAGGGCGAACACTGAAGCTTTCTTT. Translating it yields CASSIDRANTEAFF.

This clonotype was recorded at least ten times. The chain carries TRBV5-1 and TRBJ2-3, with D unresolved. This CDR3 comprises 11 residues. The V end lost 2 bases, the J end lost 4 bases, and 2 bases lay between the germline ends. The V gene's germline CDR1 is SGHRS and CDR2 YFSETQ. CDR3 residues: CASSFADTQYF. CDR3 nucleotide sequence: TGCGCCAGCAGCTTTGCAGATACGCAGTATTTT.

In its sample, this clonotype was seen many times. V and J are TRBV13 and TRBJ2-5, with no clear D. The CDR3 is made up of 11 amino acids. Germline V gene sequence: CDR1 PRHDT, CDR2 FYEKMQ (reference sequence). Trimming cost V 1 base and J 5 bases, with 2 bases left between them. Written as DNA, the CDR3 is TGTGCCAGCAGCTTAGTTGAGACCCAGTACTTC. Translating it yields CASSLVETQYF.

Sample share makes this clonotype medium-sized. The CDR3 coding sequence is TGCGCCAGCAGCTTACTAGCGGGGGCCTCCAGCTCCTACAATGAGCAGTTCTTC. Amino acid sequence: CASSLLAGASSSYNEQFF. The V call is TRBV5-1, the J call TRBJ2-1, with 11 bases matching TRBD2. The V segment lost 2 bases and the J segment 0 bases; nucleotides outside the gene matches: 7. Germline V CDR1 and CDR2: SGHRS, YFSETQ. The length of the CDR3 is 18 residues.

This clonotype was counted once. V is TRBV2 and J is TRBJ1-2, with D perhaps TRBD1 (5 bases). This CDR3 contains 12 residues. Germline-derived CDR1 and CDR2 are SNHLY and FYNNEI. Trimming pared 6 bases from V and 4 bases from J, leaving 9 bases between. CDR3 nucleotides: TGTGCCAGCAGCGGGGCTAGCTATGGCTACACCTTC. Encoded protein: CASSGASYGYTF.

CDR3 amino acids: CSVERPTEAFF. The DNA for the CDR3 is TGCAGCGTTGAACGCCCCACTGAAGCTTTCTTT. The rearrangement joins TRBV29-1 to TRBJ1-1; D is unclear. Germline V CDR1 and CDR2: SQVTM, ANQGSEA. The CDR3 consists of 11 residues. V was shortened by 2 bases and J by 4 bases, with 5 bases between the two germline ends.

This clonotype showed up just once. This CDR3 fails to terminate in the conserved phenylalanine or tryptophan, so it likely reflects a read error. The chain recombines TRBV20-1 with TRBJ2-5, with D possibly called TRBD1 or TRBD2 (5 bases each). From germline, CDR1 is DFQATT and CDR2 SNEGSKA (reference sequence). V dropped 0 bases and J dropped 3 bases, with 14 bases sitting between them. CDR3 size: 15 residues. Written as DNA, the CDR3 is TGCAGTGCTAGAGACATTGGGGACCACAAAGAGACCCAGTACCTC. Translated: CSARDIGDHKETQYL.

This clonotype was counted many times. The chain uses TRBV5-1 and TRBJ2-3, with 11 bases aligning to TRBD2. V was clipped by 0 bases and J by 1 base; unmatched bases: 10. Per germline, CDR1 SGHRS and CDR2 YFSETQ. This CDR3 contains 19 residues. CDR3 DNA: TGCGCCAGCAGCTTGGGGCTAGCGGGGGGCCGACTAGGCACAGATACGCAGTATTTT. Translating gives CASSLGLAGGRLGTDTQYF.

This clonotype was counted ten times or more. The chain links TRBV12-3 or TRBV12-4 to TRBJ2-1, with 7 positions matching TRBD1. The junction had 2 bases not matched to a gene; V was cut back by 4 bases and J by 5 bases. There are 13 residues in the CDR3. In nucleotides, the CDR3 is TGTGCCAGCAGTTCGGGACAGCACAATGAGCAGTTCTTC. Its protein product is CASSSGQHNEQFF.

Many counts were recorded for this clonotype. The rearrangement links TRBV19 to TRBJ1-5; unclear D gene. Germline lookup yields CDR1 LNHDA and CDR2 SQIVND (reference sequence). Deletions cut 6 bases from V and 9 bases from J, with 15 bases between. The CDR3 contains 13 residues. CDR3 sequence (DNA): TGTGCCAGTAGACGGGAGGGAGTGGGGCCCCAGCATTTT. Protein: CASRREGVGPQHF.

The chain carries TRBV30 and TRBJ1-1; TRBD1 matches 7 bases. V was pared by 3 bases and J by 4 bases, with 8 bases of the junction left unmatched. The CDR3 extends over 14 amino acids. Germline V gives CDR1 GTSNPN, CDR2 SVGIG (reference sequence). CDR3 in amino acids: CAWSVVQGTTEAFF. CDR3 DNA: TGTGCCTGGAGCGTTGTACAGGGGACCACTGAAGCTTTCTTT.

This clonotype was recorded at least ten times. The chain uses TRBV5-1 and TRBJ2-5; TRBD2 agrees at 11 bases. V was pared by 4 bases and J by 5 bases, with 4 bases of the junction left unmatched. This CDR3 contains 14 residues. Germline CDR1 is SGHRS and CDR2 is YFSETQ. CDR3 amino acids: CASSPGTSGETQYF. CDR3 nucleotides: TGCGCCAGCAGCCCCGGGACTAGCGGCGAGACCCAGTACTTC.

This clonotype is medium-sized. The V and J genes are TRBV20-1 and TRBJ1-1; tentatively, D is TRBD1 (5 bases). The CDR3 spans 12 residues. CDR1 and CDR2 (germline): DFQATT, SNEGSKA (reference sequence). Trimming left V 3 bases short and J 7 bases short, with 12 bases between. CDR3 sequence: CSARPQGGEAFF. The CDR3 bases are TGCAGTGCTAGGCCGCAGGGAGGTGAAGCTTTCTTT.

By share of the sample, this clonotype is medium-sized (0.01 to 0.1%). V usage is TRBV20-1 and J usage is TRBJ2-3; D is ambiguous. With 3 bases removed from V and 5 bases from J, the gap between germline ends came to 18 bases. The CDR3 loop spans 15 amino acids. Germline loops: CDR1 DFQATT, CDR2 SNEGSKA (reference sequence). DNA for the CDR3: TGCAGTGCTAGGGGCGACTGGCTCGCCGGAGATACGCAGTATTTT. Translating gives CSARGDWLAGDTQYF.

In this sample, this clonotype is large. The chain couples TRBV6-6 to TRBJ2-3, with D unresolved. Deletions cut 0 bases from V and 7 bases from J, with 14 bases between. The length of the CDR3 is 15 residues. Germline CDR1 MNHNY, CDR2 SVGAGI (reference sequence). CDR3 residues: CASSYSSSQRNTQYF. The CDR3 nucleotides are TGTGCCAGCAGTTACTCGTCCAGTCAACGGAATACGCAGTATTTT.

By frequency in the sample, this clonotype is large. The V and J genes are TRBV20-1 and TRBJ1-1, with TRBD1 as a possible D gene (6 bases). V gave up 2 bases and J gave up 5 bases, with 15 bases separating them. Germline CDR1 is DFQATT and CDR2 is SNEGSKA (reference sequence). The CDR3 spans 14 residues. The chain's CDR3 is CSARTGTSRTEAFF. The CDR3 nucleotides read TGCAGTGCTAGAACAGGGACGAGTCGGACTGAAGCTTTCTTT.

Details on this clonotype: It may be a read error: a sequence one base away is much more abundant. This chain links TRBV12-5 with TRBJ2-5, with D possibly being TRBD1 or TRBD2 (6 bases each). Germline V CDR1 and CDR2: LGHNT, FRNRAP. The CDR3 is 15 residues long. Trimming removed 6 bases at V and 5 bases at J, with 19 bases between. The CDR3 DNA follows: TGTGCTAGTGGGATAAACTGGGGGGCCATTGAGACCCAGTACTTC. Its translation is CASGINWGAIETQYF.